The present TCR beta chain was sequenced within a study of regulatory T cells in long-lasting Graves disease. Study information: Antithyroid drugs had been taken under 3 months by newly diagnosed Graves' patients. Study-wide findings and caveats: TRBV28 was favored in persistent disease, as were TRBJ1-2 and TRBJ2-5.

This CDR3 region has 15 residues. Germline trimming cut 6 bases from V and 6 bases from J; bases unmatched to any gene: 13. Building of the TCR beta libraries involved iRepertoire HTBI primers and Arm-PCR of CDR3 regions. In the study's own analysis: Identified segments across samples numbered under 80 TRBV and roughly 15 TRBJ. One entry per CDR3 protein, called by TCRdb with MiXCR from the multiplex PCR reads. The V and J calls were not made by the authors but by TCRdb's processing. The sample holds 500,000 or so distinct CDR3 sequences, around 15% seen once. In its sample, this clonotype was seen many times. Its matching antigen is unknown. The time point is: newly diagnosed GD, antithyroid drugs for less than 3 months. With RNA extracted from PBMCs as input, the TCR library was made. This sample also belongs to another study, concerning T cells in Graves' hyperthyroidism and ophthalmopathy. As that report states: The HTBI set primed first-round TCR CDR3 RT-PCR.

Sequenced here: peripheral blood mononuclear cells (PBMCs), sampled at new diagnosis, from a patient treated with antithyroid drugs. The chain is built from TRBV12-3 or TRBV12-4 and TRBJ2-7; 8 bases are shared with TRBD1. This sequence was found in a man aged 40-55 years with Graves disease. The CDR3 protein is CASSLRTGKGTEQYF. DNA of the CDR3: TGTGCCAGCAGCTTAAGGACAGGGAAGGGTACCGAGCAGTACTTC.